This section outlines one T cell receptor (beta chain) sequence together with its context. This clonotype showed up many times. What this receptor recognizes is not known. No base-level quality is on record; no much larger clone is a single base apart. The data are from a study of T-cell reconstitution after alpha-beta-depleted transplantation in children (dated by TCRdb to the mid-2010s). At the level of the whole study: The study quantitatively tracked T-cell immune reconstitution after TCRalphabeta/CD19-depleted allogeneic hematopoietic cell transplantation in children using TCR repertoire profiling.

Library creation used PCR. Reads for this sample came from an Illumina HiSeq 2500. TCR library preparation used molecular barcoding, with unique molecular identifiers applied to normalize quantification of the TCRbeta repertoire. Using fastp trimming at Q25 and MiXCR clonotype assembly, TCRdb reanalyzed the public sequencing data and kept in-frame beta chains. Records with the same CDR3 protein are collapsed into one entry carrying the most frequent genes and DNA. This sample has under 300,000 distinct CDR3 sequences in its table, and approximately 9.8% of those were observed once. The biggest ten clones account for 5% to 6% of the sample. The sequenced sample was PBMCs from the stem cell graft donor, obtained from the stem cell graft. The sequence came from a human donor who donated a stem cell graft to a child with SCID.

In nucleotides, the sequence is TGTGCCAGCTCACCGTCCGGGGGACACCTCGCTGAAGCTTTCTTT. It encodes CASSPSGGHLAEAFF. The chain was built from TRBV18 and TRBJ1-1; TRBD1 might be the D gene, on 6 matching bases. The germline V gene encodes CDR1 KGHSH and CDR2 LQKENI. Spanning cysteine to phenylalanine, the CDR3 consists of 15 amino acids. Only the CDR3 portion is preserved as DNA: 45 bases, with reading frame beginning at the first base. The V end loses 3 bases and the J end loses 6 bases, and a stretch of 17 bases separates them.